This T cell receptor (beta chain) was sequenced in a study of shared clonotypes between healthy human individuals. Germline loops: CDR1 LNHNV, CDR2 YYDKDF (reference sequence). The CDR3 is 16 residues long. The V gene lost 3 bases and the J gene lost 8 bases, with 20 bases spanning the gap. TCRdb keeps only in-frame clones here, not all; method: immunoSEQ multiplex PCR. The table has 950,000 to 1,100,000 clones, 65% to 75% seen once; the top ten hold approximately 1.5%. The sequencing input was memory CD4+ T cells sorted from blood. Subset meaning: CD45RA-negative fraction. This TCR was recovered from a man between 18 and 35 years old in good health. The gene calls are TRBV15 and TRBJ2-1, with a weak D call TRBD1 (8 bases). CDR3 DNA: TGTGCCACCAGCAGGGGTACAGGGGGGGCCTCGGATGAGCAGTTCTTC. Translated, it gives CATSRGTGGASDEQFF.